The clone carrying this T cell receptor (beta chain) was found many times. TCRdb fed the 5' RACE reads into MiXCR, producing one record per CDR3 protein. The table has approximately 700,000 distinct CDR3 sequences, 18% seen once. There are 15 residues in the CDR3. CDR1 and CDR2 (germline): SGHRS, YFSETQ. Between the trimmed V and J ends, which lost 5 bases and 0 bases, there was a span of 14 bases. The data stem from a study of identical twins. Separately, the same data were catalogued under a study of T cells expressing NK-cell markers. From that paper: NKG2C+ dominant clonotype frequencies in several donors were roughly 1.0-7.5% of CD8+ T cells.

Sequencing was performed on PBMCs. The clonotype was recovered from a woman between 18 and 29 years old in good health. This rearrangement joins TRBV5-1 to TRBJ1-2, with D perhaps matching TRBD1 (5 bases). The CDR3 DNA follows: TGCGCCAGCAGACCCGACAGTCCTACTAACTATGGCTACACCTTC. Translation: CASRPDSPTNYGYTF. Full variable domain (rest looked up from reference TRBV5-1 and TRBJ1-2): KAGVTQTPRYLIKTRGQQVTLSCSPISGHRSVSWYQQTPGQGLQFLFEYFSETQRNKGNFPGRFSGRQFSNSRSEMNVSTLELGDSALYLCASRPDSPTNYGYTFGSGTRLTVV.